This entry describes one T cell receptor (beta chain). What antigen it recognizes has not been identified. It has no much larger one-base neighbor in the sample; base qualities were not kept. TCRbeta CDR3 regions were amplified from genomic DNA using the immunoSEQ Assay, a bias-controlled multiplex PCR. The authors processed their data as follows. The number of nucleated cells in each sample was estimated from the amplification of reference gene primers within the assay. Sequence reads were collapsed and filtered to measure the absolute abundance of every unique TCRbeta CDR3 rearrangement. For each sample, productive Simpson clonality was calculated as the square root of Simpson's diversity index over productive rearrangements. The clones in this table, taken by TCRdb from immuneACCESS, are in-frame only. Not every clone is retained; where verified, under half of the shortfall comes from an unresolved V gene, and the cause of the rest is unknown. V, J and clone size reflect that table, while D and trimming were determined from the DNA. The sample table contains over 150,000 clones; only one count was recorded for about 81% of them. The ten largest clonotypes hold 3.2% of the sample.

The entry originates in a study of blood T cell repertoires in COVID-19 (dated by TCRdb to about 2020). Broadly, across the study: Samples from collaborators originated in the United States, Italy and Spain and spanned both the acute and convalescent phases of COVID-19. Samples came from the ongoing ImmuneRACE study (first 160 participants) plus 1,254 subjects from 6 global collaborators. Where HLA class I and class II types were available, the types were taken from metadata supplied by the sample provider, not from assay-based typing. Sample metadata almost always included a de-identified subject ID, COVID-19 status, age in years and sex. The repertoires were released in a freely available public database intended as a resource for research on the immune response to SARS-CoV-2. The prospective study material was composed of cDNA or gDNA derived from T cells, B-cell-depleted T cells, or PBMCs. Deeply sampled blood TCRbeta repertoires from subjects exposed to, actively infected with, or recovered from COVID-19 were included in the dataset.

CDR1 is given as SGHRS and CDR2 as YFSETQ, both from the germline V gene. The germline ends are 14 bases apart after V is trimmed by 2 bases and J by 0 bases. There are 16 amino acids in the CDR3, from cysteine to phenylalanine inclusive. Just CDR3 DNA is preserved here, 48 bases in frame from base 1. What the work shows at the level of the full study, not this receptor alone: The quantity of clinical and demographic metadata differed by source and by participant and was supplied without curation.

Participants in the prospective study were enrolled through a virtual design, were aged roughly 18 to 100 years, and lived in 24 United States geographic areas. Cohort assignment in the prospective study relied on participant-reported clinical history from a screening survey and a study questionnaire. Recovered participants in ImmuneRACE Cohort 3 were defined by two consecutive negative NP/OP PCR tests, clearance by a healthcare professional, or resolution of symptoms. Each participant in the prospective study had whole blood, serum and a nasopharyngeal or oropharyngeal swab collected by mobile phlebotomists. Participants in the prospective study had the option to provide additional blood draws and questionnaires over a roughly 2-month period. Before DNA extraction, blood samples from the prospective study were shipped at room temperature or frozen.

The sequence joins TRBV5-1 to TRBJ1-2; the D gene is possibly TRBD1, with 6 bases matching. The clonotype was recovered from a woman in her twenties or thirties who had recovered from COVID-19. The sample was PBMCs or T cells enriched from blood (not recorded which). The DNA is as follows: TGCGCCAGCAGCTTCGGCAGGGGTCGGACTAACTATGGCTACACCTTC. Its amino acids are CASSFGRGRTNYGYTF.